Shown below are 28 T cell receptor beta chains from a single sample sequenced in a study of control samples from healthy donors and cancer patients. Profiled with immunoSEQ multiplex PCR; TCRdb holds only in-frame clones, not every one. The data contain around 150,000 clones, about 90% of them singletons. Specimen: blood. Receptors originate from a man younger than 45 in good health.

The CDR3 DNA reads TGTGCCAGCAGCTTAGGGCCCCTCGTCGGTGAAAAACTGTTTTTT. It is translated as CASSLGPLVGEKLFF. This chain connects TRBV7-6 to TRBJ1-4, with D unclear. The CDR3 has 15 amino acids. Germline assignment: CDR1 SGHVS and CDR2 FNYEAQ. V lost 1 base, J lost 7 bases, and 13 bases lay in between.

The chain employs TRBV5-1 and TRBJ1-4, with a tentative D call TRBD1 (5 bases). The V and J ends lost 2 bases and 4 bases respectively, with 9 bases between them. Germline V gene lookup returns CDR1 SGHRS and CDR2 YFSETQ. This CDR3 has 14 residues. The CDR3 spells CASSFDSYNEKLFF. The DNA for the CDR3 is TGCGCCAGCAGCTTCGACAGTTATAATGAAAAACTGTTTTTT.

The rearrangement links TRBV2 to TRBJ2-5; no clear D gene. This CDR3 is 14 amino acids long. With 4 bases removed from V and 6 bases from J, the gap between germline ends came to 15 bases. CDR1 is SNHLY and CDR2 is FYNNEI in the germline V gene. The CDR3 loop is CASSVGKSAKTQYF. The CDR3 region has the DNA TGTGCCAGCAGTGTGGGAAAGAGCGCGAAGACCCAGTACTTC.

The chain employs TRBV24-1 and TRBJ2-5; D ambiguous. CDR1 and CDR2 (germline): KGHDR, SFDVKD. This CDR3 comprises 11 residues. The V end was cut by 7 bases, the J end by 4 bases, with 6 bases between. CDR3 region: CATSQSETQYF. CDR3 nucleotides: TGTGCCACCAGCCAATCAGAGACCCAGTACTTC.

CDR3 nucleotide sequence: TGTGCCAGCTCACCACTAGACAGCCAGAACACTGAAGCTTTCTTT. This encodes CASSPLDSQNTEAFF. The chain combines TRBV18 with TRBJ1-1, with D possibly TRBD1 on 5 matching bases. Trimming left V 1 base short and J 1 base short, with 10 bases between. The CDR3 consists of 15 residues. Germline CDR1 KGHSH, CDR2 LQKENI.

The chain employs TRBV7-9 and TRBJ1-2, with TRBD1 matching 12 bases. Germline CDR1 and CDR2: SEHNR and FQNEAQ (reference sequence). V lost 3 bases, J lost 7 bases, and 9 bases stayed unmatched. The CDR3 loop spans 16 amino acids. The CDR3 is CASSFGTGGRRTGYTF. The DNA for the CDR3 is TGTGCCAGCAGCTTCGGGACAGGGGGCCGGAGGACTGGCTACACCTTC.

This clone was detected a few times. The chain employs TRBV10-3 and TRBJ1-1; D is ambiguous. Per germline, CDR1 ENHRY and CDR2 SYGVKD. The CDR3 runs to 15 residues. Trimming shortened V by 0 bases and J by 1 base, and 9 bases separated the two germline ends. The CDR3 protein is CAISESSTGNTEAFF. CDR3 DNA: TGTGCCATCAGTGAGTCGTCGACGGGGAACACTGAAGCTTTCTTT.

V and J are TRBV15 and TRBJ2-3, with 9 bases lining up with TRBD1. CDR1 is LNHNV, CDR2 YYDKDF, per germline (reference sequence). This CDR3 comprises 16 residues. V dropped 0 bases and J dropped 3; count of bases not matched to a gene: 4. In DNA, the CDR3 is TGTGCCACCAGCAGAGACAGGGGACAGGGAACAGATACGCAGTATTTT. Its translation is CATSRDRGQGTDTQYF.

This chain uses TRBV2 with TRBJ1-6, with 9 bases lining up with TRBD1. Germline V gives CDR1 SNHLY, CDR2 FYNNEI. Germline trimming cut 5 bases from V and 5 bases from J; bases unmatched to any gene: 4. The CDR3 covers 15 residues. CDR3 bases: TGTGCCAGCAGTACGGGACAGGGTAATAATTCACCCCTCCACTTT. This sequence encodes CASSTGQGNNSPLHF.

The chain joins TRBV29-1 to TRBJ2-7; 12 bases map to TRBD2. Germline V lookup: CDR1 SQVTM, CDR2 ANQGSEA. The J segment lost 4 bases and the V segment lost 8 bases, leaving 6 bases of the junction unmatched. The CDR3 is 13 residues long. The CDR3 region is CSTRLAGEYEQYF. In DNA, the CDR3 is TGCAGCACCCGACTAGCGGGAGAGTACGAGCAGTACTTC.

V usage is TRBV6-5 and J usage is TRBJ1-1; D remains unclear. Deletions cut 6 bases from V and 0 bases from J, with 11 bases between. The CDR3 consists of 14 residues. CDR1 MNHEY and CDR2 SVGAGI come from the germline V gene. CDR3 nucleotide sequence: TGTGCCAGCAGCTATGGCGGGGTGAACACTGAAGCTTTCTTT. Translating it yields CASSYGGVNTEAFF.

The J gene is TRBJ1-1, the V gene TRBV11-1; tentative D call: TRBD1 (5 bases). This CDR3 region has 13 residues. Germline assignment: CDR1 SGHAT and CDR2 FQDESV (reference sequence). V gave up 6 bases and J gave up 5 bases, with 13 bases separating them. Here the CDR3 DNA reads TGTGCCAGCAGAAGGGGTCTCGGGACTGAAGCTTTCTTT. Its protein is CASRRGLGTEAFF.

This clone appeared once. In nucleotides, the CDR3 is TGCGCCAGCAGCCCTGGGCCTCACTCCTACGAGCAGTACTTC. Translated, it gives CASSPGPHSYEQYF. The chain uses TRBV5-1 and TRBJ2-7; D ambiguous. This CDR3 comprises 14 residues. V shed 4 bases and J shed 0 bases, with 11 bases lying between them. Germline CDR1 reads SGHRS; CDR2 reads YFSETQ.

This clone was seen a handful of times. The chain carries TRBV14 and TRBJ1-5; 8 bases fit TRBD1. The V gene end was trimmed by 4 bases and the J gene end by 10 bases; junction bases not matched to a gene: 6. The CDR3 covers 13 residues. CDR1 is SGHDN, CDR2 FVKESK, per germline. In DNA form, the CDR3 reads TGTGCCAGCAGCCCCGGACAGGGCCGACCCCAGCATTTT. Protein: CASSPGQGRPQHF.

This clone was counted once. This chain joins TRBV7-9 and TRBJ2-1, with D possibly matching TRBD1 (5 bases). The CDR3 is 12 residues long. The V gene's germline CDR1 is SEHNR and CDR2 FQNEAQ (reference sequence). V was cut by 4 bases and J by 15 bases, with 16 bases left in between. The CDR3 DNA reads TGTGCCAGCAGCTATGACAGCCTAGAACGGTTCTTC. Translating gives CASSYDSLERFF.

The J gene is TRBJ1-5, the V gene TRBV6-5; D is possibly TRBD1 (5 bases). V gave up 6 bases and J gave up 7 bases, with 13 bases separating them. CDR3 length: 13 residues. In germline, CDR1 is MNHEY, CDR2 SVGAGI. The CDR3 nucleotides are TGTGCCAGCAGCAGGGTTAGTAACCAGCCCCAGCATTTT. It codes for CASSRVSNQPQHF.

The gene calls are TRBV21-1 and TRBJ1-1. TRBV21-1 constitutes a pseudogene. The CDR3 sequence is 15 residues long. The CDR3 spells CASSARDPSNTEAFF. CDR3 nucleotides: TGTGCCAGCAGCGCCCGGGACCCTAGCAACACTGAAGCTTTCTTT.

V and J are TRBV15 and TRBJ1-1; no clear D. This CDR3 region has 15 residues. V was cut by 5 bases and J by 1 base, with 14 bases left in between. The germline V gene has CDR1 LNHNV and CDR2 YYDKDF (reference sequence). CDR3 amino acids: CATSVGHLGNTEAFF. The CDR3 DNA sequence: TGTGCCACCAGCGTAGGGCACCTTGGGAACACTGAAGCTTTCTTT.

The chain couples TRBV14 to TRBJ1-1; the D gene is possibly TRBD1 (6 bases). Germline CDR1 reads SGHDN; CDR2 reads FVKESK. The V and J ends lost 6 bases and 0 bases respectively, with 26 bases between them. The CDR3 spans 19 residues. CDR3 loop: CASSPYTWGGLGMNTEAFF. CDR3 DNA: TGTGCCAGCAGTCCTTACACGTGGGGGGGCTTAGGTATGAACACTGAAGCTTTCTTT. Full variable domain (missing parts from reference TRBV14 and TRBJ1-1): EAGVTQFPSHSVIEKGQTVTLRCDPISGHDNLYWYRRVMGKEIKFLLHFVKESKQDESGMPNNRFLAERTGGTYSTLKVQPAELEDSGVYFCASSPYTWGGLGMNTEAFFGQGTRLTVV.

The CDR3 nucleotides are TGTGCCAGCAGTTTATTTAAACCTAGCGGGGTGTACGGGGAGCTGTTTTTT. Its translation: CASSLFKPSGVYGELFF. This rearrangement joins TRBV27 to TRBJ2-2, with 9 bases that match TRBD2. This CDR3 has 17 residues. Germline V lookup: CDR1 MNHEY, CDR2 SMNVEV (reference sequence). After removal of 1 base from V and 7 bases from J, the junction contained 10 bases not matched to a gene.

J is TRBJ2-3 and V is TRBV6-2 or TRBV6-3, with D tentatively TRBD2 (5 bases). In germline, CDR1 is MNHEY, CDR2 SVGEGT. The CDR3 sequence is 15 residues long. The germline V and J ends were trimmed by 4 bases and 2 bases, with 13 bases remaining between them. CDR3 sequence: CASSLLLANTDTQYF. In DNA, the CDR3 is TGTGCCAGCAGTTTATTGTTAGCGAACACAGATACGCAGTATTTT.

The J gene is TRBJ2-5, the V gene TRBV28; TRBD2 is a possible D gene (7 bases). CDR1 and CDR2 (germline): MDHEN, SYDVKM. V gave up 8 bases and J gave up 1 base, with 17 bases separating them. This CDR3 has 15 amino acids. The CDR3 spells CASQSWGGAQETQYF. DNA of the CDR3: TGTGCCAGCCAAAGCTGGGGGGGGGCCCAAGAGACCCAGTACTTC.

The chain joins TRBV5-1 to TRBJ2-7, with TRBD1 matching over 10 bases. Germline trimming cut 4 bases from V and 7 bases from J; bases unmatched to any gene: 11. CDR3 length equals 15 residues. Germline V lookup: CDR1 SGHRS, CDR2 YFSETQ. The CDR3 coding sequence is TGCGCCAGCAGCGGAGCCGGGACAGGGGTGGGAGAGCAGTACTTC. This gives the protein CASSGAGTGVGEQYF.

The gene calls are TRBV2 and TRBJ1-6; a weak D match, TRBD1 (5 bases). V lost 6 bases and J 7 bases, leaving 16 bases between the germline ends. This CDR3 region has 15 residues. CDR1 and CDR2 from the germline V gene are SNHLY and FYNNEI. The CDR3 loop reads CASSPTAGRNSPLHF. In DNA, the CDR3 is TGTGCCAGCAGCCCCACTGCAGGGAGGAATTCACCCCTCCACTTT.

Only a few counts were recorded for this clone. This sequence joins TRBV3-1 (or the pseudogene TRBV3-2) and TRBJ2-7, with unresolved D. CDR1 and CDR2 (germline): LGHDT, YNNKEL (reference sequence). V was pared by 1 base and J by 4 bases, with 2 bases between. The CDR3 runs to 11 residues. The CDR3 sequence is CASSQVYEQYF. The CDR3 DNA is TGTGCCAGCAGCCAAGTTTACGAGCAGTACTTC.

This chain uses TRBV13 with TRBJ1-1; D unclear. V dropped 4 bases and J dropped 1 base, with 10 bases sitting between them. The CDR3 is 14 amino acids. Germline loops: CDR1 PRHDT, CDR2 FYEKMQ (reference sequence). The CDR3 region has the DNA TGTGCCAGCAGCTCACCCACAGAGAACACTGAAGCTTTCTTT. It translates to CASSSPTENTEAFF. The entire variable domain, with the rest obtained from reference TRBV13 and TRBJ1-1, is as follows: AAGVIQSPRHLIKEKRETATLKCYPIPRHDTVYWYQQGPGQDPQFLISFYEKMQSDKGSIPDRFSAQQFSDYHSELNMSSLELGDSALYFCASSSPTENTEAFFGQGTRLTVV.

This chain uses TRBV12-5 with TRBJ1-2, with TRBD1 as a possible D gene (5 bases). The CDR3 is 18 amino acids. CDR1 and CDR2 from the germline V gene are LGHNT and FRNRAP. V was shortened by 0 bases and J by 2 bases, with 19 bases between the two germline ends. Written as DNA, the CDR3 is TGTGCTAGTGGTTTGGTACTTGGGGCGGAGGTGGGGAACTATGGCTACACCTTC. Its protein product is CASGLVLGAEVGNYGYTF.

The J gene is TRBJ1-5, the V gene TRBV24-1, with 7 bases aligning to TRBD1. Unmatched junction bases numbered 4, after V lost 4 bases and J lost 5 bases. Germline assignment: CDR1 KGHDR and CDR2 SFDVKD. The CDR3 contains 14 residues. The CDR3 nucleotides read TGTGCCACCAGTGACGGGGACAGTTATCAGCCCCAGCATTTT. This codes for CATSDGDSYQPQHF.